The clone carrying this T cell receptor beta chain has a count of ten or more. Its antigen is still unknown. With the library built for alpha chains, this beta chain is off target and its frequency is not meaningful. The data belong to a study of spatial heterogeneity in lung cancer. Across the study: Raw-read counts averaged over ten per unique TCR and UMI combination. Study-level findings and limits: Expanded intratumoral alpha and beta TCR counts tracked tumor mutation counts.

A distinct unique molecular identifier was carried by each TCR cDNA molecule. MiXCR, run by TCRdb on the 5' RACE reads, gives a single entry per CDR3 protein. The table includes about 16,000 distinct CDR3 sequences, approximately 7% detected once. Specified time point: sample taken at primary tumor resection. Whole RNA from tumor, nontumor lung or frozen PBMC was sequenced unsorted. The germline CDR1 and CDR2 sequences are SGHDT and YYEEEE. The CDR3 totals 18 residues. The V gene lost 0 bases and the J gene lost 2 bases, with 21 bases spanning the gap. The source was lung tumor tissue, collected at surgery. The clonotype was recovered from a female donor with early-stage non-small cell lung cancer. The chain combines TRBV5-6 with TRBJ2-7; D is possibly TRBD1 (6 bases). CDR3 protein: CASSLGELRGSLAYEQYF. The CDR3 coding sequence is TGTGCCAGCAGCTTGGGAGAACTCAGGGGTAGCCTGGCCTACGAGCAGTACTTC.